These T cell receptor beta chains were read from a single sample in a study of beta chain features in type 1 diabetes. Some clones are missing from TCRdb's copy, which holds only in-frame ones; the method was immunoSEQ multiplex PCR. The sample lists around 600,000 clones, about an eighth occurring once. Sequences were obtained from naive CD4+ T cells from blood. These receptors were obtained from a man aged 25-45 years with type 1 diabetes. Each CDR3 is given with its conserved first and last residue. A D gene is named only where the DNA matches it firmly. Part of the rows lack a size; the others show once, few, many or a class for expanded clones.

cdr3_nt: TGCGCCAGCAGCCAGTCAGAAGGGGCCAGGGGGGATACGCAGTATTTT
cdr3_aa: CASSQSEGARGDTQYF
clone_size: NA
d_call: TRBD1
j_call: TRBJ2-3
v_call: TRBV4-1

cdr3_nt: TGTGCCAGCAGCGTAAGAACAGGGGGACAAGAGACCCAGCACTTC
cdr3_aa: CASSVRTGGQETQHF
clone_size: NA
d_call: TRBD1
j_call: TRBJ2-5
v_call: TRBV9

cdr3_nt: TGCGCCAGCAGCTTGGCCGGGATACTGAATGAAAAACTGTTTTTT
cdr3_aa: CASSLAGILNEKLFF
clone_size: few
d_call: NA
j_call: TRBJ1-4
v_call: TRBV5-1

cdr3_nt: TGCGCCAGCAGCCGGATAGGGCGGGTGGATCAAGAGACCCAGTACTTC
cdr3_aa: CASSRIGRVDQETQYF
clone_size: few
d_call: NA
j_call: TRBJ2-5
v_call: TRBV5-1

cdr3_nt: TGTGCCAGCAGCTCCGTTTATCCCATGAACACTGAAGCTTTCTTT
cdr3_aa: CASSSVYPMNTEAFF
clone_size: NA
d_call: NA
j_call: TRBJ1-1
v_call: TRBV7-2

cdr3_nt: TGTGCCAGCAGCCAAGGGGGACCCCGGGACAAGTACAATGAGCAGTTCTTC
cdr3_aa: CASSQGGPRDKYNEQFF
clone_size: NA
d_call: NA
j_call: TRBJ2-1
v_call: TRBV4-2

cdr3_nt: TGTGCCAGCAATCCATTGGGGGACACTCAAGCTTTCTTT
cdr3_aa: CASNPLGDTQAFF
clone_size: NA
d_call: NA
j_call: TRBJ1-1
v_call: TRBV6-6

cdr3_nt: TGCGCCAGCAGCCCGACAGGGTCTGGGGCCAACGTCCTGACTTTC
cdr3_aa: CASSPTGSGANVLTF
clone_size: few
d_call: TRBD1
j_call: TRBJ2-6
v_call: TRBV10-1

cdr3_nt: TGTGCCAGCTCACAGGGGGCAAACTACGAGCAGTACTTC
cdr3_aa: CASSQGANYEQYF
clone_size: few
d_call: TRBD1
j_call: TRBJ2-7
v_call: TRBV18

cdr3_nt: TGTGCCAGCAGCCCGAGTAGCTCCTACAATGAGCAGTTCTTC
cdr3_aa: CASSPSSSYNEQFF
clone_size: NA
d_call: NA
j_call: TRBJ2-1
v_call: TRBV9

cdr3_nt: TGTGCCAGCAGCTTAGCGCGGGGGACATCCCGCAAAAACATTCAGTACTTC
cdr3_aa: CASSLARGTSRKNIQYF
clone_size: few
d_call: NA
j_call: TRBJ2-4
v_call: TRBV7-2

cdr3_nt: TGTGCCAGCAGTTACTCGGGGAACACCGGAGAGACCCAGTACTTC
cdr3_aa: CASSYSGNTGETQYF
clone_size: NA
d_call: NA
j_call: TRBJ2-5
v_call: TRBV6-5

cdr3_nt: TGTGCCAGTAGTATGGGTGTCGCGGATACGCAGTATTTT
cdr3_aa: CASSMGVADTQYF
clone_size: few
d_call: NA
j_call: TRBJ2-3
v_call: TRBV19

cdr3_nt: TGCGCCAGGACCAAGACGGCGACCGGGACAGGGGGTTACGAGCAGTACTTC
cdr3_aa: CARTKTATGTGGYEQYF
clone_size: NA
d_call: TRBD1
j_call: TRBJ2-7
v_call: TRBV4-3

cdr3_nt: TGTGCCAGCGAGAGGACTTATGGCTACACCTTC
cdr3_aa: CASERTYGYTF
clone_size: NA
d_call: NA
j_call: TRBJ1-2
v_call: TRBV6-1

cdr3_nt: TGTGCCAGCAGCTCAAAGGAGGGGTATAATGAAAAACTGTTTTTT
cdr3_aa: CASSSKEGYNEKLFF
clone_size: NA
d_call: NA
j_call: TRBJ1-4
v_call: TRBV7-9

cdr3_nt: TGTGCCAGCCGTGGGCCCTCCTACGAGCAGTACTTC
cdr3_aa: CASRGPSYEQYF
clone_size: few
d_call: NA
j_call: TRBJ2-7
v_call: TRBV28